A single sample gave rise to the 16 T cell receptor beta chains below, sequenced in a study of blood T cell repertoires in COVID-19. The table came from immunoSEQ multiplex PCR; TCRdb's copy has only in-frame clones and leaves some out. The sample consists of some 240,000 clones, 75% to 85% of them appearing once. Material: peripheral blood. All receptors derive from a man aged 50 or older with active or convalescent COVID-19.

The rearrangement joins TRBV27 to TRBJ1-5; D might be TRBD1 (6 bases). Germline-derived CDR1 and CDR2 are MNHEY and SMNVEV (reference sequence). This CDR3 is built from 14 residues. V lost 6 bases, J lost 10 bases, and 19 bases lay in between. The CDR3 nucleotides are TGTGCCAGCAGCTCGACAGGACAGTGGCTTCCCCAGCATTTT. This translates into CASSSTGQWLPQHF.

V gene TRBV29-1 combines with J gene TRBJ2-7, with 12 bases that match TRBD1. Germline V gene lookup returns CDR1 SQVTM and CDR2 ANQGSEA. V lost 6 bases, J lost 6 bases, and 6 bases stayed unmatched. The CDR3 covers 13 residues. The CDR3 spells CSVGTGGGGEQYF. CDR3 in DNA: TGCAGCGTGGGGACAGGGGGCGGGGGCGAGCAGTACTTC.

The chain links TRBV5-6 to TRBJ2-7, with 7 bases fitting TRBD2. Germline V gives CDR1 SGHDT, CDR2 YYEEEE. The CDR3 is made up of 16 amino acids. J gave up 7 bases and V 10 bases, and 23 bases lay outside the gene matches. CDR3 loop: CAARLVQRGYGEEQYV. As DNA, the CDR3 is TGTGCCGCGAGGCTGGTTCAGCGGGGCTACGGTGAAGAGCAGTACGTC.

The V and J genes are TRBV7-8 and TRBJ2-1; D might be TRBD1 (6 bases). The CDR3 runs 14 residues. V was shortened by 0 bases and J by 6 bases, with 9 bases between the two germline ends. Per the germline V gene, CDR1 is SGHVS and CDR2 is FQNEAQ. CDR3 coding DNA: TGTGCCAGCAGCTTAGCGGGCAGGGGCAATGAGCAGTTCTTC. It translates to CASSLAGRGNEQFF.

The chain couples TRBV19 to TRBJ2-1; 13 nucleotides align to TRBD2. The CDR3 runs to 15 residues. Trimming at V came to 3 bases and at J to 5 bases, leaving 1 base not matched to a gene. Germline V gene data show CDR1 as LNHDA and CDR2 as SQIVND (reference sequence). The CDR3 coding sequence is TGTGCCAGTAGTATCGGGACTAGCGGGGACAATGAGCAGTTCTTC. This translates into CASSIGTSGDNEQFF.

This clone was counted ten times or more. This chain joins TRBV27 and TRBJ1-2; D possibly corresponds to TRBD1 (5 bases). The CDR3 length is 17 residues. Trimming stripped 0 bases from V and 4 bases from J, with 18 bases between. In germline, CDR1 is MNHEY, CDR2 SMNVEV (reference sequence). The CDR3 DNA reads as TGTGCCAGCAGTTTATCCCTAGGACACAGAGCTATCTATGGCTACACCTTC. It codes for CASSLSLGHRAIYGYTF.

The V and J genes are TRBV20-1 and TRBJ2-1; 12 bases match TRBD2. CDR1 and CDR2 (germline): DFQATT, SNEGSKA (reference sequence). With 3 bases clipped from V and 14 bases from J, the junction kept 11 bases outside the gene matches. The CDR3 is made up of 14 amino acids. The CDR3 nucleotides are TGCAGTGCTAGTCTAGCGGGGGGGACCCGTTTTGAGTTCTTC. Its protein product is CSASLAGGTRFEFF.

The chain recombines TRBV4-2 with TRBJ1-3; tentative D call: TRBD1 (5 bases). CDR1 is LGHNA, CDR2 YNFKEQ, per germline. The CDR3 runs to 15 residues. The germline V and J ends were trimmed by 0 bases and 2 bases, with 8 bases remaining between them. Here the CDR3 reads CASSQEVRAGNTIYF. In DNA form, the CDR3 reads TGTGCCAGCAGCCAAGAAGTCAGGGCTGGAAACACCATATATTTT.

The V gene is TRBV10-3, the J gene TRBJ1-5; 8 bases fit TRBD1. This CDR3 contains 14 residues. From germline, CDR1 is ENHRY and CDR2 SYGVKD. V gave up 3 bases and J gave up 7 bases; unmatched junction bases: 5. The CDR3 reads CAISEGQGRQPQHF. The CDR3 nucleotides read TGTGCCATCAGTGAAGGACAGGGCCGACAGCCCCAGCATTTT.

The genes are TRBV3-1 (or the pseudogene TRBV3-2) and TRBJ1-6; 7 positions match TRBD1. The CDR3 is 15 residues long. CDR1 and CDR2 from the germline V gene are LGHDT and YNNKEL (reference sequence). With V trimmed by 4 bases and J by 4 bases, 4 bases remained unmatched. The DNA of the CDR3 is TGTGCCAGCAGCCCTGGACAGGCGTATAATTCACCCCTCCACTTT. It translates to CASSPGQAYNSPLHF.

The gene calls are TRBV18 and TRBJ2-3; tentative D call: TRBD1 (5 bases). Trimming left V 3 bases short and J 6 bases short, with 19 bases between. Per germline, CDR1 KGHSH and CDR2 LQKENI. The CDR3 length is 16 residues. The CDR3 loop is CASSPSPVFRVDTQYF. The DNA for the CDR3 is TGTGCCAGCTCACCTTCCCCTGTCTTCAGGGTGGATACGCAGTATTTT.

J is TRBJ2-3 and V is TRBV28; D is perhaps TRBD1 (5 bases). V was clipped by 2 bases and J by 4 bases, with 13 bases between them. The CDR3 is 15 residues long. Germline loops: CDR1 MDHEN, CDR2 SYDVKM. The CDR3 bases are TGTGCCAGCAGTTTACAGGGATCCCGGGCAGATACGCAGTATTTT. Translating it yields CASSLQGSRADTQYF.

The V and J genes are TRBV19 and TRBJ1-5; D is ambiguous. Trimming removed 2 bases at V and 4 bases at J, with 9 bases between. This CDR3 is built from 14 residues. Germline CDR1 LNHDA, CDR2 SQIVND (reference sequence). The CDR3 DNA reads TGTGCCAGTAGTATAACAGATTCGAATCAGCCCCAGCATTTT. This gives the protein CASSITDSNQPQHF.

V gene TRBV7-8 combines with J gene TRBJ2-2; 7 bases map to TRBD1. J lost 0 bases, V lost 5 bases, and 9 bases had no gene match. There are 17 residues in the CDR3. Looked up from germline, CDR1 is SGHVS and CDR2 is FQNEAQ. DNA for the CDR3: TGTGCCAGCAGCCTACTACCGGGACAGACGAACACCGGGGAGCTGTTTTTT. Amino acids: CASSLLPGQTNTGELFF.

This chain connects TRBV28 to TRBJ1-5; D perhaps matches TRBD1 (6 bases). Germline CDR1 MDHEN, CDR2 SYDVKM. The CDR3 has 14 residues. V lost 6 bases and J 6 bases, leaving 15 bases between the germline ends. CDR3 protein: CASSLAGGGQPQHF. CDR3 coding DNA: TGTGCCAGCAGCCTGGCGGGGGGCGGTCAGCCCCAGCATTTT.

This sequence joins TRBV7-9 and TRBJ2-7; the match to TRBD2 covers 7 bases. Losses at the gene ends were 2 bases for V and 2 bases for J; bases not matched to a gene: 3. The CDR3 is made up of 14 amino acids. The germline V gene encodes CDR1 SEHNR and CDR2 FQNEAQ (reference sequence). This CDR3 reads CASSLRAGTYEQYF. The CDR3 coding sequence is TGTGCCAGCAGCTTAAGAGCGGGGACCTACGAGCAGTACTTC.